This T cell receptor (beta chain) originates from a study of blood T cell repertoires in COVID-19. Libraries were prepared by immunoSEQ multiplex PCR; TCRdb keeps only in-frame clonotypes and omits some of them. The data show about 200,000 clones, 70% to 90% seen once. The germline gives CDR1 LNHNV, CDR2 YYDKDF (reference sequence). Trimming took 5 bases from V and 3 from J; bases not matched to a gene: 7. The CDR3 extends over 16 amino acids. The sample comprised peripheral blood. This chain links TRBV15 with TRBJ1-4, with TRBD1 identical over 9 bases. This TCR was recovered from a man between 60 and 75 years old with acute or convalescent COVID-19. As DNA, the CDR3 is TGTGCCACCAGCTCCCGGGACAGGGATCCTAATGAAAAACTGTTTTTT. Translated, it gives CATSSRDRDPNEKLFF.